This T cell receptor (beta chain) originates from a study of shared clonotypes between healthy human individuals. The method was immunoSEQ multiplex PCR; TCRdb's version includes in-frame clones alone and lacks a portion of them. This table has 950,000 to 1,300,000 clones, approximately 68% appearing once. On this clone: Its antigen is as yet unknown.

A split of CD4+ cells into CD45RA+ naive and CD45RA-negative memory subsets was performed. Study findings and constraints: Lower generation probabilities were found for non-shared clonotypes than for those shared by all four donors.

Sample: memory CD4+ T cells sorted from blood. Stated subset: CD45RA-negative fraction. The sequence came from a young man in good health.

The CDR3 DNA is TGTGCCAGCAGTTTCGTCCCAGCGGGAGGATTCGACGAGCAGTACTTC. As protein: CASSFVPAGGFDEQYF. The rearrangement uses TRBV27 and TRBJ2-7; 9 bases are a match to TRBD2. Germline V CDR1 and CDR2: MNHEY, SMNVEV (reference sequence). The CDR3 totals 16 residues. Losses at the gene ends were 3 bases for V and 5 bases for J; bases not matched to a gene: 11.